This entry describes one T cell receptor beta chain. TCRdb's table, derived via immunoSEQ multiplex PCR, lists solely in-frame clones and lacks some. This sample has about 160,000 clones, with roughly 94% found just once. The record originates from a study of control samples from healthy donors and cancer patients. The CDR3 is 15 residues long. V lost 1 base to trimming and J lost 7 bases; unmatched junction nucleotides: 5. Germline V gene data show CDR1 as LNHNV and CDR2 as YYDKDF (reference sequence). The sample consisted of PBMCs. This TCR derives from a man between 60 and 75 years old with colorectal cancer. V usage is TRBV15 and J usage is TRBJ2-1; 9 bases map to TRBD2. In DNA form, the CDR3 reads TGTGCCACCAGCAGAGTGGCGGGGGGGGGAAATGAGCAGTTCTTC. Translating gives CATSRVAGGGNEQFF.